This TCR beta chain was profiled in a study of T-cell reconstitution after alpha-beta-depleted transplantation in children. Overall study findings and caveats: Among T cells one year after transplant, newly produced cells accounted for most counts and diversity.

As it was prepared, the TCRbeta library received unique molecular identifiers. TCRdb recomputed calls from the PCR reads with MiXCR, one row per CDR3 protein. The table lists roughly 490,000 distinct CDR3 sequences, about an eighth of them singletons. This CDR3 contains 12 residues. V lost 3 bases to trimming and J lost 9 bases, with 8 bases between them. In this sample, this clonotype turned up a few times. Its antigen is not known. The V and J genes are TRBV12-3 or TRBV12-4 and TRBJ1-4; D call uncertain. The sample in question was PBMCs, mostly from graft donor cells, obtained 180 days after TCRalphabeta/CD19-depleted stem cell transplant. This receptor was taken from a female patient aged 2-10 years who had a stem cell transplant for aplastic anemia, so the T cells may come from the graft donor. CDR3 DNA: TGTGCCAGCAGTTTTGATAGGCAAAAACTGTTTTTT. Amino acid sequence: CASSFDRQKLFF.